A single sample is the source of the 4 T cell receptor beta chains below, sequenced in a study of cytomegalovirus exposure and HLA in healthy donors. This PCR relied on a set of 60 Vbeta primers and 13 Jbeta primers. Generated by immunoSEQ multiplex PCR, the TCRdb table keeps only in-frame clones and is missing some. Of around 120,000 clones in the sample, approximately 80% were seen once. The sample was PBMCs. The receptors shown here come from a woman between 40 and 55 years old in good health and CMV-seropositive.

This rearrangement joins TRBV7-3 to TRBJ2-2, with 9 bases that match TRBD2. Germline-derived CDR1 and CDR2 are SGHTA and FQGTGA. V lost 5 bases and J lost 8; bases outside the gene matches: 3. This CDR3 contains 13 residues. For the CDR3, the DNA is TGTGCCAGCAGCCGTAGCGGGAGAGGGGAGCTGTTTTTT. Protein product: CASSRSGRGELFF. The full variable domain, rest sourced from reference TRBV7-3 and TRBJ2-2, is GAGVSQTPSNKVTEKGKYVELRCDPISGHTALYWYRQSLGQGPEFLIYFQGTGAADDSGLPNDRFFAVRPEGSVSTLKIQRTERGDSAVYLCASSRSGRGELFFGEGSRLTVL.

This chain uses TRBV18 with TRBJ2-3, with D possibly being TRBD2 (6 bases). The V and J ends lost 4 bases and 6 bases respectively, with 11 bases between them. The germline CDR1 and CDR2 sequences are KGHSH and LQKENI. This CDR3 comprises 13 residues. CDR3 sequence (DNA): TGTGCCAGCTCACTCCTGGAGGGGGATACGCAGTATTTT. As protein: CASSLLEGDTQYF.

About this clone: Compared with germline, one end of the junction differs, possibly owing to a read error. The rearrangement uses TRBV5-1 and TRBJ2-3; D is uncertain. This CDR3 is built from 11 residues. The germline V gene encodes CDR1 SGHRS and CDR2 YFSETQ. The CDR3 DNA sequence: TGCGCCAGCAGCTTGGGCTCTTCCCAGGATTTT. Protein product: CASSLGSSQDF. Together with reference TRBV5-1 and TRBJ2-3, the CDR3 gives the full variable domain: KAGVTQTPRYLIKTRGQQVTLSCSPISGHRSVSWYQQTPGQGLQFLFEYFSETQRNKGNFPGRFSGRQFSNSRSEMNVSTLELGDSALYLCASSLGSSQDFGPGTRLTVL.

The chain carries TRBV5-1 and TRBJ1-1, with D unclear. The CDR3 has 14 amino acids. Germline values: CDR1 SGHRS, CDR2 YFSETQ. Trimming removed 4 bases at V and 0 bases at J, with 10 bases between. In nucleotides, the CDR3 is TGCGCCAGCAGCGAGGAAGTGATGAACACTGAAGCTTTCTTT. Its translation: CASSEEVMNTEAFF.